This entry is about one T cell receptor (beta chain). Its antigen is not known. The data stem from a study of cytomegalovirus exposure and HLA in healthy donors. Points from the study as a whole: The authors assumed roughly uniform sequencing depth across donors for presence/absence analyses. A later analysis linked some 17,000 TCR beta sequences to HLA alleles at 0.05 false discovery rate.

Use of 60 Vbeta and 13 Jbeta primers characterized the PCR. The method was immunoSEQ multiplex PCR; TCRdb's version includes in-frame clones alone and lacks a portion of them. The repertoire includes over 100,000 clones, about 70% of them detected once, and approximately 2.2% sits in the top ten. The germline gives CDR1 SGHTA, CDR2 FQGNSA. The CDR3 contains 14 residues. Trimming cost V 5 bases and J 0 bases, with 11 bases left between them. The source is a human donor in good health. Sequencing used PBMCs. The chain carries TRBV7-2 and TRBJ2-7, with a possible D match to TRBD2 (6 bases). The CDR3 nucleotides read TGTGCCAGCAGCCAGGACTATAGCTCCTACGAGCAGTACTTC. Residues: CASSQDYSSYEQYF. The complete variable domain, with remaining parts taken from reference TRBV7-2 and TRBJ2-7, reads GAGVSQSPSNKVTEKGKDVELRCDPISGHTALYWYRQSLGQGLEFLIYFQGNSAPDKSGLPSDRFSAERTGGSVSTLTIQRTQQEDSAVYLCASSQDYSSYEQYFGPGTRLTVT.